Below are 19 T cell receptor beta chains sequenced from a single sample in a study of cytomegalovirus exposure and HLA in healthy donors. TCRdb keeps only in-frame clones here, not all; method: immunoSEQ multiplex PCR. The sample gives 130,000 or so clones, 80% to 90% of which show up once; roughly 6.7% is in the top ten. The sample consisted of PBMCs. These receptors were obtained from a woman aged 25-40 years in good health and CMV-seropositive.

The CDR3 DNA sequence: TGTGCCAGCAGCTGGTTTTGGGCCAGTCGAGTACTAGGCCTCACCTACGAGCAGTACTTC. This codes for CASSWFWASRVLGLTYEQYF. The J gene is TRBJ2-7, the V gene TRBV21-1; the DNA was not compared with TRBD2, the D call given in the table. TRBV21-1 is marked as a pseudogene. This CDR3 comprises 20 residues.

Concerning this clone itself: A read error may account for a junction end that differs from germline. V is TRBV7-7 and J is TRBJ2-5, with a possible D match to TRBD1 (5 bases). Germline V gives CDR1 SSHAT, CDR2 FNYEAQ (reference sequence). CDR3 length: 14 residues. The CDR3 loop reads CASSLFQGQETQYF. CDR3 in DNA: TGTGCTAGCAGCTTATTTCAGGGCCAAGAGACCCAGTACTTC.

The chain recombines TRBV6-6 with TRBJ1-3, with D unclear. Trimming pared 6 bases from V and 8 bases from J, leaving 17 bases between. The CDR3 has 14 amino acids. Looked up from germline, CDR1 is MNHNY and CDR2 is SVGAGI (reference sequence). This CDR3 is CASSLGGDGYTIYF. The CDR3 region has the DNA TGTGCCAGCAGCCTTGGCGGCGACGGGTACACCATATATTTT.

The genes are TRBV15 and TRBJ1-2; 10 bases map to TRBD1. With 2 bases clipped from V and 3 bases from J, the junction kept 3 bases outside the gene matches. The CDR3 sequence is 15 residues long. Germline CDR1 LNHNV, CDR2 YYDKDF (reference sequence). The DNA for the CDR3 is TGTGCCACCAGCAGACCCGGGACAGGGGACTATGGCTACACCTTC. This gives the protein CATSRPGTGDYGYTF.

The chain uses TRBV21-1 and TRBJ2-4; no check of the table's D call, TRBD2, against the DNA was made. TRBV21-1 is an annotated pseudogene. The CDR3 has 15 residues. CDR3 nucleotide sequence: TGTGCCAGCAGCAAAACGGTTGTCGGCAAAAACATTCAGTACTTC. It is translated as CASSKTVVGKNIQYF.

The table lists this clone with a count of one. The J gene is TRBJ2-7, the V gene TRBV4-1, with D possibly being TRBD2 (6 bases). Trimming cost V 2 bases and J 2 bases, with 19 bases left between them. Germline lookup yields CDR1 MGHRA and CDR2 YSYEKL. The CDR3 loop spans 17 amino acids. The CDR3 sequence: CASSQILFIGGAYEQYF. CDR3 nucleotides: TGCGCCAGCAGCCAAATCCTTTTTATCGGCGGGGCCTACGAGCAGTACTTC.

The CDR3 here is CASSVGGSWPQHF. CDR3 sequence (DNA): TGTGCCAGCAGTGTCGGGGGGTCATGGCCCCAGCATTTT. The chain has TRBV2 and TRBJ1-5; D perhaps matches TRBD1 (5 bases). Germline values: CDR1 SNHLY, CDR2 FYNNEI. V was pared by 4 bases and J by 9 bases, with 13 bases between. The CDR3 loop spans 13 amino acids.

The V gene is TRBV14, the J gene TRBJ2-5; 10 nucleotides agree with TRBD1. V shed 2 bases and J 2 bases; nucleotides not matched to a gene: 8. The CDR3 extends over 17 amino acids. The germline gives CDR1 SGHDN, CDR2 FVKESK. CDR3 residues: CASSQTGTGVMQETQYF. The CDR3 DNA reads as TGTGCCAGCAGCCAAACCGGGACAGGGGTGATGCAAGAGACCCAGTACTTC.

This sequence joins TRBV27 and TRBJ1-2, with TRBD1 matching over 9 bases. The CDR3 runs to 17 residues. From germline, CDR1 is MNHEY and CDR2 SMNVEV (reference sequence). After removal of 2 bases from V and 2 bases from J, the junction contained 9 bases not matched to a gene. This chain's CDR3 is CASSLRGQGSYNYGYTF. CDR3 coding DNA: TGTGCCAGCAGTTTAAGGGGACAGGGATCCTACAACTATGGCTACACCTTC.

This rearrangement joins TRBV28 to TRBJ2-3; 10 nucleotides match TRBD1. The CDR3 totals 12 residues. V dropped 4 bases and J dropped 15; count of bases not matched to a gene: 7. Per germline, CDR1 MDHEN and CDR2 SYDVKM. The CDR3 DNA is TGTGCCAGCAGTTCTCTCCGGGACAGGGGATATTTT. Amino acid sequence: CASSSLRDRGYF.

This chain links TRBV28 with TRBJ1-2; D is unclear. Germline CDR1 is MDHEN and CDR2 is SYDVKM. Between the trimmed V and J ends, which lost 11 bases and 1 base, there was a span of 14 bases. CDR3 size: 13 residues. This CDR3 reads CAASGTINYGYTF. For the CDR3, the DNA is TGTGCCGCTAGTGGCACCATTAACTATGGCTACACCTTC.

This chain joins TRBV5-1 and TRBJ2-5; D is uncertain. The germline CDR1 and CDR2 sequences are SGHRS and YFSETQ. This CDR3 spans 13 amino acids. Deletions cut 3 bases from V and 3 bases from J, with 9 bases between. This CDR3 is CASSSSPEETQYF. CDR3 DNA: TGCGCCAGCAGCTCCTCCCCAGAAGAGACCCAGTACTTC.

The chain uses TRBV21-1 and TRBJ2-7; the tabulated D call, TRBD2, remains unverified against the DNA. TRBV21-1 is listed as a pseudogene. The CDR3 is 15 residues long. CDR3 loop: CASSHPSAGGGEQYF. The CDR3 DNA reads as TGTGCCAGCAGCCACCCTTCTGCGGGAGGCGGCGAGCAGTACTTC.

The chain links TRBV7-2 to TRBJ2-7, with 11 nucleotides matching TRBD1. The CDR3 is 12 residues long. Germline V gene lookup returns CDR1 SGHTA and CDR2 FQGNSA. The ends lost 4 bases at V and 12 bases at J; junction bases unmatched: 5. CDR3 coding DNA: TGTGCCAGCAGCTGGGACAGGGGGTTGTGGTACTTC. Translating gives CASSWDRGLWYF.

This clone was seen a handful of times. J is TRBJ1-5 and V is TRBV5-5; possibly TRBD1 for D (5 bases). The V and J ends lost 4 bases and 3 bases respectively, with 11 bases between them. Germline-derived CDR1 and CDR2 are SGHKS and YYEKEE (reference sequence). The CDR3 length is 14 residues. CDR3 region: CASSLGRANQPQHF. The CDR3 DNA sequence: TGTGCCAGCAGCCTTGGCAGGGCCAATCAGCCCCAGCATTTT.

The CDR3 nucleotides are TGCAGCGTTGAAGAAATAGCGGAAGAGACCCAGTACTTC. Its protein is CSVEEIAEETQYF. This chain links TRBV29-1 with TRBJ2-5; possibly TRBD2 for D (6 bases). Germline CDR1 SQVTM, CDR2 ANQGSEA. V lost 0 bases to trimming and J lost 3 bases, with 8 bases between them. The CDR3 sequence is 13 residues long.

The V gene is TRBV28, the J gene TRBJ2-5; 8 bases match TRBD2. The germline CDR1 and CDR2 sequences are MDHEN and SYDVKM. Trimming took 7 bases from V and 6 from J; bases not matched to a gene: 7. CDR3 length: 13 amino acids. CDR3 sequence: CASTRGGLQTQYF. The CDR3 DNA is TGTGCCAGCACCCGGGGGGGGCTGCAGACCCAGTACTTC.

The CDR3 DNA follows: TGCGCCAGCAGCCCAAGAGACAGGGCAGGAGAGCAGTACTTC. The encoded protein is CASSPRDRAGEQYF. The rearrangement links TRBV5-1 to TRBJ2-7; 7 bases agree with TRBD1. Germline values: CDR1 SGHRS, CDR2 YFSETQ. The junction had 11 bases not matched to a gene; V was cut back by 4 bases and J by 7 bases. The CDR3 totals 14 residues.

The gene calls are TRBV4-1 and TRBJ1-1, with 10 bases aligning to TRBD1. This CDR3 comprises 16 residues. Germline values: CDR1 MGHRA, CDR2 YSYEKL. Trimming took 2 bases from V and 3 from J; bases not matched to a gene: 6. DNA of the CDR3: TGCGCCAGCAGCCAAAGACAGGGGGCGGGGGACACTGAAGCTTTCTTT. Translation: CASSQRQGAGDTEAFF.